Below, 17 T cell receptor beta chains from the same sample are listed, as sequenced in a study of metastatic and nonmetastatic thyroid tumors (TCRdb year 2020). The library was obtained by PCR. The sequencer was an Illumina HiSeq 4000. The public reads were quality trimmed at Q25 with fastp and then assembled into clones with MiXCR by TCRdb, keeping productive beta chains. The table for this sample lists roughly 20,000 clones; around 16% of them were counted only once. Approximately 18% of the sample is in the top ten clones. Before undergoing thyroid surgery, none of the patients had been given any kind of treatment. Sequencing used blood. All receptors come from a male donor with papillary thyroid cancer or a benign thyroid nodule (not recorded which). Some clones in this sample may be carry-over from other donors' samples.

This clone was seen many times. The rearrangement uses TRBV12-3 or TRBV12-4 and TRBJ2-3; possibly TRBD2 for D (7 bases). The CDR3 is 14 residues long. V shed 3 bases and J shed 2 bases, with 9 bases lying between them. The CDR3 bases are TGTGCCAGCAGTTTGCGGGGGCCCACAGATACGCAGTATTTT. Residues: CASSLRGPTDTQYF.

The table lists this clone with many counts. Other DNA variants within this sample encode the same CDR3. This chain's CDR3 is CASSHQLTGWEAFF. CDR3 bases: TGTGCCAGCAGCCACCAATTAACAGGCTGGGAAGCTTTCTTT. The gene calls are TRBV3-1 and TRBJ1-1; D perhaps matches TRBD1 (5 bases). CDR1 is LGHDT and CDR2 is YNNKEL in the germline V gene (reference sequence). V shed 3 bases and J shed 8 bases, with 16 bases lying between them. CDR3 length: 14 amino acids.

The sample holds many counts of this clone. The genes are TRBV3-1 and TRBJ2-3; the D gene is possibly TRBD2 (5 bases). Trimming removed 3 bases at V and 0 bases at J, with 7 bases between. The CDR3 has 14 amino acids. The V gene's germline CDR1 is LGHDT and CDR2 YNNKEL (reference sequence). CDR3 sequence (DNA): TGTGCCAGCAGCCAGGGAGTCAGCACAGATACGCAGTATTTT. This codes for CASSQGVSTDTQYF.

This clone was counted many times. The chain employs TRBV20-1 and TRBJ2-1; 14 bases match TRBD2. Germline V gene data show CDR1 as DFQATT and CDR2 as SNEGSKA (reference sequence). The V segment lost 6 bases and the J segment 5 bases; nucleotides outside the gene matches: 9. This CDR3 has 16 residues. DNA of the CDR3: TGCAGTGCCCGGAAAGGGACTAGCGGGAGTGACAATGAGCAGTTCTTC. Protein product: CSARKGTSGSDNEQFF.

Ten or more counts support this clone. The chain combines TRBV4-1 with TRBJ2-5; TRBD1 matches at 10 bases. With 2 bases clipped from V and 1 base from J, the junction kept 4 bases outside the gene matches. This CDR3 is built from 16 residues. The germline V gene has CDR1 MGHRA and CDR2 YSYEKL. CDR3 sequence (DNA): TGCGCCAGCAGCCAAAGGACAGGGGGTGGCCAAGAGACCCAGTACTTC. Its translation is CASSQRTGGGQETQYF.

Many counts were recorded for this clone. V gene TRBV6-2 or TRBV6-3 combines with J gene TRBJ2-7; D unresolved. The CDR3 loop spans 19 amino acids. Germline V CDR1 and CDR2: MNHEY, SVGEGT. Trimming pared 0 bases from V and 2 bases from J, leaving 23 bases between. CDR3 amino acids: CASSYSIRADLSATYEQYF. In DNA form, the CDR3 reads TGTGCCAGCAGTTACTCGATTCGTGCCGACCTCTCTGCGACCTACGAGCAGTACTTC.

At least ten counts were recorded for this clone. This rearrangement joins TRBV9 to TRBJ1-1; no clear D gene. Per the germline V gene, CDR1 is SGDLS and CDR2 is YYNGEE. This CDR3 is built from 15 residues. Trimming left V 0 bases short and J 5 bases short, with 14 bases between. CDR3 DNA sequence: TGTGCCAGCAGCGTAGCTGGGGTGAGTGAAACTGAAGCTTTCTTT. This sequence encodes CASSVAGVSETEAFF.

The rearrangement links TRBV28 to TRBJ1-5; D is uncertain. CDR1 and CDR2 (germline): MDHEN, SYDVKM. V was trimmed by 5 bases and J by 5 bases, leaving 7 bases between them. The CDR3 covers 12 residues. CDR3 protein: CASSLSYQPQHF. The CDR3 DNA sequence: TGTGCCAGCAGTCTTTCATATCAGCCCCAGCATTTT.

This clone was counted many times. The CDR3 protein is CASNPSGNSYEQYF. Here the CDR3 DNA reads TGTGCCAGCAATCCTAGCGGGAACTCCTACGAGCAGTACTTC. The V gene is TRBV2, the J gene TRBJ2-7, with 9 bases that match TRBD2. Germline CDR1 reads SNHLY; CDR2 reads FYNNEI. V lost 7 bases, J lost 0 bases, and 4 bases stayed unmatched. The CDR3 has 14 amino acids.

A word on this clone: A read error may account for a junction end that differs from germline. The CDR3 here is CGSTETGIKGYEKYF. CDR3 DNA sequence: TGTGGCAGCACCGAGACAGGGATTAAAGGCTACGAGAAGTACTTC. The rearrangement joins TRBV28 to TRBJ2-7; 7 nucleotides line up with TRBD1. The CDR3 has 15 residues. Germline V CDR1 and CDR2: MDHEN, SYDVKM.

This clone showed up many times. V and J are TRBV5-1 and TRBJ2-5; D ambiguous. The V end lost 4 bases, the J end lost 1 base, and 5 bases lay between the germline ends. CDR3 size: 12 residues. CDR1 and CDR2 from the germline V gene are SGHRS and YFSETQ. In nucleotides, the CDR3 is TGCGCCAGCAGCGGCTCCCAAGAGACCCAGTACTTC. It codes for CASSGSQETQYF.

This clone was counted many times. Other nucleotide sequences from this sample produce the same CDR3. The chain links TRBV27 to TRBJ2-3; D is perhaps TRBD1 (6 bases). Germline lookup yields CDR1 MNHEY and CDR2 SMNVEV (reference sequence). V was trimmed by 4 bases and J by 4 bases, leaving 9 bases between them. The CDR3 runs 13 residues. The CDR3 DNA reads TGTGCCAGCAGTTCACAGGGTTCAGATACGCAGTATTTT. This encodes CASSSQGSDTQYF.

The chain combines TRBV5-1 with TRBJ2-2, with D hard to call. Germline-derived CDR1 and CDR2 are SGHRS and YFSETQ. This CDR3 has 14 amino acids. V lost 4 bases and J lost 5, with 12 bases in between. The CDR3 nucleotides read TGCGCCAGCAGCCCCCGTTTGGGGACCGGGGAGCTGTTTTTT. Its protein product is CASSPRLGTGELFF.

This clone was detected many times. The chain is built from TRBV24-1 and TRBJ2-1; D is unclear. Germline values: CDR1 KGHDR, CDR2 SFDVKD. The ends were cut back, 0 bases at V and 8 bases at J, with 7 bases in the middle. The CDR3 has 13 residues. The CDR3 sequence is CATSDLIFDEQFF. CDR3 bases: TGTGCCACCAGTGATTTGATTTTCGATGAGCAGTTCTTC.

In its sample, this clone was seen a few times. The V and J genes are TRBV6-1 and TRBJ2-3; maybe TRBD2 (5 bases). Deletions cut 2 bases from V and 4 bases from J, with 10 bases between. The CDR3 length is 14 residues. CDR1 is MNHNS, CDR2 SASEGT, per germline. CDR3 region: CASSERVEADTQYF. DNA for the CDR3: TGTGCCAGCAGTGAACGGGTGGAGGCAGATACGCAGTATTTT.

This clone has at least ten counts. The genes are TRBV2 and TRBJ2-1; D is perhaps TRBD1 or TRBD2 (5 bases each). CDR1 and CDR2 from the germline V gene are SNHLY and FYNNEI. V dropped 8 bases and J dropped 8 bases, with 22 bases sitting between them. CDR3 length: 15 amino acids. The CDR3 here is CASWRGVSVVDEQFF. DNA of the CDR3: TGTGCCAGCTGGAGAGGGGTGTCGGTAGTTGATGAGCAGTTCTTC.

This clone was observed at least ten times. This may come from a read error, since a much larger clone is one base off. The gene calls are TRBV4-2 and TRBJ1-1; tentative D call: TRBD1 (5 bases). The CDR3 is made up of 14 amino acids. From germline, CDR1 is LGHNA and CDR2 YNFKEQ. CDR3 region: CASGQDQGSTEAFF. CDR3 sequence (DNA): TGTGCCAGCGGCCAAGACCAGGGTTCCACTGAAGCTTTCTTT.